The clone carrying this TCR beta chain occurred many times. TCRdb passed the 5' RACE reads through MiXCR, listing each CDR3 protein once. The sample carries 550,000 to 700,000 distinct CDR3 sequences, over 8.5% recorded once. These data originate in a study of identical twins. Trimming cost V 2 bases and J 10 bases; bases outside gene matches: 5. CDR3 size: 13 residues. Germline V CDR1 and CDR2: SGHVS, FQNEAQ. These sequences were also reported in another study, on yellow fever vaccine responses in identical twins.

Sequencing was done on a sample of PBMCs. The TCR originated in a woman under 30 in good health. This chain links TRBV7-8 with TRBJ2-1; 7 bases agree with TRBD1. Written as DNA, the CDR3 is TGTGCCAGCAGCTTACCGACAGGGAACGAGCAGTTCTTC. Its protein product is CASSLPTGNEQFF.